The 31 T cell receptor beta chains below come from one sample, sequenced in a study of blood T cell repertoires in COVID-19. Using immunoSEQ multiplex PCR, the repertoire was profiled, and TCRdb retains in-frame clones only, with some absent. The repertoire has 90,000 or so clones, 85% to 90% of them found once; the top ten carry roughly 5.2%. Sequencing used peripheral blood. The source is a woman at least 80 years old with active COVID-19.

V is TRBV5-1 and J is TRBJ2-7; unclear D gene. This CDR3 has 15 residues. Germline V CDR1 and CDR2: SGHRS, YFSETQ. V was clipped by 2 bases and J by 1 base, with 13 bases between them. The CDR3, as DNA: TGCGCCAGCAGCTTAGAGACTTTGGGTTCCTACGAGCAGTACTTC. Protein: CASSLETLGSYEQYF.

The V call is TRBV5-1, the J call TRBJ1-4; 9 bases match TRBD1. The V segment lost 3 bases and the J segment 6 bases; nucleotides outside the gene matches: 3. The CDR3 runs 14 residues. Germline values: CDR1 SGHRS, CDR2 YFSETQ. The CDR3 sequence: CASSSGTGYEKLFF. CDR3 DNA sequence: TGCGCCAGCAGCTCCGGGACAGGGTATGAAAAACTGTTTTTT.

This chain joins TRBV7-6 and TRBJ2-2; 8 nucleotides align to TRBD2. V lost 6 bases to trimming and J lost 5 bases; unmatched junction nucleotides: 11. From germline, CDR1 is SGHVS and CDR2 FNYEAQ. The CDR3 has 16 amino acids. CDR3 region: CASRPAGTSRTGELFF. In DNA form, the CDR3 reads TGTGCCAGCAGGCCTGCGGGGACTAGTCGTACCGGGGAGCTGTTTTTT.

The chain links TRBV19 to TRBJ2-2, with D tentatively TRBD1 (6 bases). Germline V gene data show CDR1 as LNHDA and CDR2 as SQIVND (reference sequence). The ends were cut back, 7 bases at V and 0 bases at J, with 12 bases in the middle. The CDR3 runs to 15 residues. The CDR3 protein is CASTQGSANTGELFF. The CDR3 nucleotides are TGTGCCAGTACCCAGGGGTCCGCGAACACCGGGGAGCTGTTTTTT. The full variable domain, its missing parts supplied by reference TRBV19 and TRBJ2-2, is DGGITQSPKYLFRKEGQNVTLSCEQNLNHDAMYWYRQDPGQGLRLIYYSQIVNDFQKGDIAEGYSVSREKKESFPLTVTSAQKNPTAFYLCASTQGSANTGELFFGEGSRLTVL.

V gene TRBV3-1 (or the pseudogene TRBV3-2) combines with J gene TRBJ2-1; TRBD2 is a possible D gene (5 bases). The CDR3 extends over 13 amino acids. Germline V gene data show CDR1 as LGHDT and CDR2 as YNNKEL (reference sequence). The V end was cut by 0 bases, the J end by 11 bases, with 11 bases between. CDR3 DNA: TGTGCCAGCAGCCAAGATTTCGGGGAGAAGCAGTTCTTC. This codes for CASSQDFGEKQFF.

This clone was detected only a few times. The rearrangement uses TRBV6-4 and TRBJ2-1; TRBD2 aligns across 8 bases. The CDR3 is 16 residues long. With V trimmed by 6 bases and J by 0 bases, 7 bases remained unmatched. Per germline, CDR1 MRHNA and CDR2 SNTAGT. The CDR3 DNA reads TGTGCCAGCAGCCTTTGGAGCGGGAGCTCCTACAATGAGCAGTTCTTC. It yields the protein CASSLWSGSSYNEQFF.

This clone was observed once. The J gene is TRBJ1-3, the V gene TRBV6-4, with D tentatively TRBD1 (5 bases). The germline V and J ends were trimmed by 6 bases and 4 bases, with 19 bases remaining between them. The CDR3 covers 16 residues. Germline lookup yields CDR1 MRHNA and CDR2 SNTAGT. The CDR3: CASRELQAQSGNTIYF. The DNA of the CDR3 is TGTGCCAGCAGGGAACTACAGGCGCAGTCAGGAAACACCATATATTTT.

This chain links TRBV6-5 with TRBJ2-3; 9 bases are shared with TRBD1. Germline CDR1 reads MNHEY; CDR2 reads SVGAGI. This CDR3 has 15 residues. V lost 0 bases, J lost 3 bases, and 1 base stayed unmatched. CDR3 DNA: TGTGCCAGCAGTTACTCCGGGACAGGGACAGATACGCAGTATTTT. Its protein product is CASSYSGTGTDTQYF.

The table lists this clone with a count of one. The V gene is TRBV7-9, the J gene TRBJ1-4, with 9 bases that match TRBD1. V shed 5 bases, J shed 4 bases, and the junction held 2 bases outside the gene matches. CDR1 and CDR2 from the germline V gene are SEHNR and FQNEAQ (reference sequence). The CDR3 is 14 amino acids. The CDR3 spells CASSMGQGNEKLFF. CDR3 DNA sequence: TGTGCCAGCAGCATGGGACAGGGTAATGAAAAACTGTTTTTT.

In DNA, the CDR3 is TGTGCCAGCTCACCAGGGGGACTAGCGGGAGGCGAGCAGTACTTC. This gives the protein CASSPGGLAGGEQYF. This sequence joins TRBV18 and TRBJ2-7; 15 bases agree with TRBD2. The CDR3 sequence is 15 residues long. Germline lookup yields CDR1 KGHSH and CDR2 LQKENI. V shed 2 bases, J shed 6 bases, and the junction held 2 bases outside the gene matches.

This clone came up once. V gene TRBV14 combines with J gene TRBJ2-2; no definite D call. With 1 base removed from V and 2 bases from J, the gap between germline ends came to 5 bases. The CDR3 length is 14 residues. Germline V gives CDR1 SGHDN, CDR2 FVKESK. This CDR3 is CASSQVPNTGELFF. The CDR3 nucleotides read TGTGCCAGCAGCCAAGTCCCTAACACCGGGGAGCTGTTTTTT.

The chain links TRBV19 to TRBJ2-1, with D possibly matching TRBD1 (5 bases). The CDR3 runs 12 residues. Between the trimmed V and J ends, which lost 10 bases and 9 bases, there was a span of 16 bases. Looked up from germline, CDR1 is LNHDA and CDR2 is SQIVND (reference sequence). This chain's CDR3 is CATRQGVGEQFF. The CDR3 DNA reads TGTGCCACAAGACAAGGGGTGGGTGAGCAGTTCTTC.

CDR3 bases: TGTGCCAGCAGGACTAGCGGGAACAATGAGCAGTTCTTC. This translates into CASRTSGNNEQFF. The chain has TRBV27 and TRBJ2-1; 11 bases match TRBD2. Losses at the gene ends were 6 bases for V and 5 bases for J; bases not matched to a gene: 0. The germline gives CDR1 MNHEY, CDR2 SMNVEV (reference sequence). The CDR3 totals 13 residues.

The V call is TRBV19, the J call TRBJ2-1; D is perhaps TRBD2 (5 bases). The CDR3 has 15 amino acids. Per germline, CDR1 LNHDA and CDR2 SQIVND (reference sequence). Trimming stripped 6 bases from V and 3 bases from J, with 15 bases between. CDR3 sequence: CASSLIPRDYNEQFF. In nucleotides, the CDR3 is TGTGCCAGTAGCCTTATCCCCCGGGACTACAATGAGCAGTTCTTC. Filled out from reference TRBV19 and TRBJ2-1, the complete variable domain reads DGGITQSPKYLFRKEGQNVTLSCEQNLNHDAMYWYRQDPGQGLRLIYYSQIVNDFQKGDIAEGYSVSREKKESFPLTVTSAQKNPTAFYLCASSLIPRDYNEQFFGPGTRLTVL.

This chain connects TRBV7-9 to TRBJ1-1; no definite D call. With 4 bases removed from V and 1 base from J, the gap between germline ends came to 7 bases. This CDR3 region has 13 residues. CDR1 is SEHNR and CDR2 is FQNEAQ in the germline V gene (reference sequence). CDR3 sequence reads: CASSYNTNTEAFF. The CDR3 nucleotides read TGTGCCAGCAGCTACAACACGAACACTGAAGCTTTCTTT. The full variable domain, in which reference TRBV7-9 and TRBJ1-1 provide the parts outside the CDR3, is DTGVSQNPRHKITKRGQNVTFRCDPISEHNRLYWYRQTLGQGPEFLTYFQNEAQLEKSRLLSDRFSAERPKGSFSTLEIQRTEQGDSAMYLCASSYNTNTEAFFGQGTRLTVV.

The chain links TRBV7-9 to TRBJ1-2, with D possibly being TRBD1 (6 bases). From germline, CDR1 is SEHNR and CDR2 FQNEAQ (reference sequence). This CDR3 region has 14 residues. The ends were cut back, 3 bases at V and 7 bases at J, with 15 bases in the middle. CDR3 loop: CASSFQTQGTGYTF. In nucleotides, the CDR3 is TGTGCCAGCAGCTTCCAAACGCAGGGGACTGGCTACACCTTC.

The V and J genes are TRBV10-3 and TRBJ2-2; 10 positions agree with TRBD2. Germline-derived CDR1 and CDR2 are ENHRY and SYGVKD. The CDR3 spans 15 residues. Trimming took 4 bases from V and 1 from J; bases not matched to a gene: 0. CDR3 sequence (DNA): TGTGCCATCAGTGGGACTAGCGGGAACACCGGGGAGCTGTTTTTT. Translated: CAISGTSGNTGELFF.

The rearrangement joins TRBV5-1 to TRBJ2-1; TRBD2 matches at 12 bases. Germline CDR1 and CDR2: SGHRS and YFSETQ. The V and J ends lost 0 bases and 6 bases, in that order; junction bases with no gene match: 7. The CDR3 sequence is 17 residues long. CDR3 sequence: CASSLVARTSGTNEQFF. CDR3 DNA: TGCGCCAGCAGCTTGGTAGCCCGGACTAGCGGGACCAATGAGCAGTTCTTC.

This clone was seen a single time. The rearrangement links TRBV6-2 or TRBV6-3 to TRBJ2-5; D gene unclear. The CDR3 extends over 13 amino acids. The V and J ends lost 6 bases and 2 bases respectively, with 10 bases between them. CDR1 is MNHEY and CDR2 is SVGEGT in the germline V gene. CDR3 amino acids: CASSGEVQETQYF. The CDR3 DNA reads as TGTGCCAGCAGCGGCGAGGTTCAAGAGACCCAGTACTTC.

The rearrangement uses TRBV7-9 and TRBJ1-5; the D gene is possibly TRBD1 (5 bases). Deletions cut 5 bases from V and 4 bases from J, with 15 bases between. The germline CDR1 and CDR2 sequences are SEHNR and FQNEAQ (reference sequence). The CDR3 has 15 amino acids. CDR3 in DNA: TGTGCCAGCAGCCCGACAGCTTCTACGAATCAGCCCCAGCATTTT. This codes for CASSPTASTNQPQHF.

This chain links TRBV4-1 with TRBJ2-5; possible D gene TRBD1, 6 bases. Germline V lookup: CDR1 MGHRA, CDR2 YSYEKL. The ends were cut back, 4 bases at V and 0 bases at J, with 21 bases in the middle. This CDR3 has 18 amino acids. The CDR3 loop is CASSPKTTDSFYQETQYF. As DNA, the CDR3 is TGCGCCAGCAGCCCCAAGACAACGGACAGTTTTTACCAAGAGACCCAGTACTTC.

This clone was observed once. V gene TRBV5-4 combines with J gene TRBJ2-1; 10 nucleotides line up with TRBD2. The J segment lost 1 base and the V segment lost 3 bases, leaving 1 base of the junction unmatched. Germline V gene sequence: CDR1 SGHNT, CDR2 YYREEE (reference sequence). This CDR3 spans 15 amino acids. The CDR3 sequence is CASSSGLASYNEQFF. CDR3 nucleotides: TGTGCCAGCAGCTCGGGACTAGCGTCCTACAATGAGCAGTTCTTC.

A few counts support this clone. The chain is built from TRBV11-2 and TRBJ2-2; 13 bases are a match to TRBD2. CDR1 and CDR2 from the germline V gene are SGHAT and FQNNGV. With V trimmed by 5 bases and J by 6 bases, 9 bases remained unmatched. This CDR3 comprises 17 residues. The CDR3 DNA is TGTGCCAGCAGCCTACTTCGGACTAGCGGGAGTGCCGGGGAGCTGTTTTTT. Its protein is CASSLLRTSGSAGELFF. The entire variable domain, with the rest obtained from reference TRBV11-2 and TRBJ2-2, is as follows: EAGVAQSPRYKIIEKRQSVAFWCNPISGHATLYWYQQILGQGPKLLIQFQNNGVVDDSQLPKDRFSAERLKGVDSTLKIQPAKLEDSAVYLCASSLLRTSGSAGELFFGEGSRLTVL.

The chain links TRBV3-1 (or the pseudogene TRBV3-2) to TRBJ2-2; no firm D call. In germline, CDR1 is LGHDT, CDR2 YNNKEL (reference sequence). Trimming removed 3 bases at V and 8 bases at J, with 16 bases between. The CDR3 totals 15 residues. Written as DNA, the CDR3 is TGTGCCAGCAGCCAGAAGGCTAGAGGTTCTGGGGAGCTGTTTTTT. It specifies CASSQKARGSGELFF.

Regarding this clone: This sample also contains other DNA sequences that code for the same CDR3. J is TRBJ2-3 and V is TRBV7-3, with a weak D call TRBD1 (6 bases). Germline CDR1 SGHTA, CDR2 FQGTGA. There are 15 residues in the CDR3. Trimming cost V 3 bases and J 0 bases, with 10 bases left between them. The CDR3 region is CASSLSGQSTDTQYF. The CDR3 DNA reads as TGTGCCAGCAGCTTGAGCGGACAGAGCACAGATACGCAGTATTTT.

CDR3 sequence: CASLRGNMNTEAFF. In DNA form, the CDR3 reads TGTGCCAGCCTTCGCGGGAACATGAACACTGAAGCTTTCTTT. This sequence joins TRBV2 and TRBJ1-1; D is unresolved. This CDR3 contains 14 residues. V lost 8 bases and J lost 0, with 13 bases in between. Germline V gene lookup returns CDR1 SNHLY and CDR2 FYNNEI. The whole variable domain, remainder taken from reference TRBV2 and TRBJ1-1, is EPEVTQTPSHQVTQMGQEVILRCVPISNHLYFYWYRQILGQKVEFLVSFYNNEISEKSEIFDDQFSVERPDGSNFTLKIRSTKLEDSAMYFCASLRGNMNTEAFFGQGTRLTVV.

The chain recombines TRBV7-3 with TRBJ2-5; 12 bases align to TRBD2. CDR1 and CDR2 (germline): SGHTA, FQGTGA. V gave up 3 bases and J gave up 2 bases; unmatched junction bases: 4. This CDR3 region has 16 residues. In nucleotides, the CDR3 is TGTGCCAGCAGCTTGGGACTAGCGGGCTCGCAAGAGACCCAGTACTTC. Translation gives CASSLGLAGSQETQYF.

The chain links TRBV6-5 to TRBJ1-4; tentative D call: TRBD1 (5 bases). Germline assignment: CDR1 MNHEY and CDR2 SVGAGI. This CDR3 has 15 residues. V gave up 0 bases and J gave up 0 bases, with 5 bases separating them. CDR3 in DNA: TGTGCCAGCAGTTACTCGGGGCCAACTAATGAAAAACTGTTTTTT. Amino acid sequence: CASSYSGPTNEKLFF.

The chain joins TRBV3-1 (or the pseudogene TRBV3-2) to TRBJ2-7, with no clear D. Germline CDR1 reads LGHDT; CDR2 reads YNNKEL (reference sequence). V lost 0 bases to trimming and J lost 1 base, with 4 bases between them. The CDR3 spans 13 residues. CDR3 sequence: CASSQDFSYEQYF. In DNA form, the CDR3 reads TGTGCCAGCAGCCAAGACTTTTCCTACGAGCAGTACTTC.

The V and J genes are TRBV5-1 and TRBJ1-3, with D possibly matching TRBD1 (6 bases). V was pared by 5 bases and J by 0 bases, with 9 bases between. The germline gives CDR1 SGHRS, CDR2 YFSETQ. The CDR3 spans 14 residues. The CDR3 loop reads CASRIRGSGNTIYF. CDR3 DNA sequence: TGCGCCAGCAGGATCAGGGGCTCTGGAAACACCATATATTTT.

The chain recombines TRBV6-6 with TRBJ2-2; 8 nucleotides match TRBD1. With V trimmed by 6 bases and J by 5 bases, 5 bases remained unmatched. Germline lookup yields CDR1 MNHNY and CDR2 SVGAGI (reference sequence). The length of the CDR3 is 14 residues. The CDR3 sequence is CASRTGGRTGELFF. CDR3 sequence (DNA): TGTGCCAGCAGAACAGGGGGTAGGACCGGGGAGCTGTTTTTT.